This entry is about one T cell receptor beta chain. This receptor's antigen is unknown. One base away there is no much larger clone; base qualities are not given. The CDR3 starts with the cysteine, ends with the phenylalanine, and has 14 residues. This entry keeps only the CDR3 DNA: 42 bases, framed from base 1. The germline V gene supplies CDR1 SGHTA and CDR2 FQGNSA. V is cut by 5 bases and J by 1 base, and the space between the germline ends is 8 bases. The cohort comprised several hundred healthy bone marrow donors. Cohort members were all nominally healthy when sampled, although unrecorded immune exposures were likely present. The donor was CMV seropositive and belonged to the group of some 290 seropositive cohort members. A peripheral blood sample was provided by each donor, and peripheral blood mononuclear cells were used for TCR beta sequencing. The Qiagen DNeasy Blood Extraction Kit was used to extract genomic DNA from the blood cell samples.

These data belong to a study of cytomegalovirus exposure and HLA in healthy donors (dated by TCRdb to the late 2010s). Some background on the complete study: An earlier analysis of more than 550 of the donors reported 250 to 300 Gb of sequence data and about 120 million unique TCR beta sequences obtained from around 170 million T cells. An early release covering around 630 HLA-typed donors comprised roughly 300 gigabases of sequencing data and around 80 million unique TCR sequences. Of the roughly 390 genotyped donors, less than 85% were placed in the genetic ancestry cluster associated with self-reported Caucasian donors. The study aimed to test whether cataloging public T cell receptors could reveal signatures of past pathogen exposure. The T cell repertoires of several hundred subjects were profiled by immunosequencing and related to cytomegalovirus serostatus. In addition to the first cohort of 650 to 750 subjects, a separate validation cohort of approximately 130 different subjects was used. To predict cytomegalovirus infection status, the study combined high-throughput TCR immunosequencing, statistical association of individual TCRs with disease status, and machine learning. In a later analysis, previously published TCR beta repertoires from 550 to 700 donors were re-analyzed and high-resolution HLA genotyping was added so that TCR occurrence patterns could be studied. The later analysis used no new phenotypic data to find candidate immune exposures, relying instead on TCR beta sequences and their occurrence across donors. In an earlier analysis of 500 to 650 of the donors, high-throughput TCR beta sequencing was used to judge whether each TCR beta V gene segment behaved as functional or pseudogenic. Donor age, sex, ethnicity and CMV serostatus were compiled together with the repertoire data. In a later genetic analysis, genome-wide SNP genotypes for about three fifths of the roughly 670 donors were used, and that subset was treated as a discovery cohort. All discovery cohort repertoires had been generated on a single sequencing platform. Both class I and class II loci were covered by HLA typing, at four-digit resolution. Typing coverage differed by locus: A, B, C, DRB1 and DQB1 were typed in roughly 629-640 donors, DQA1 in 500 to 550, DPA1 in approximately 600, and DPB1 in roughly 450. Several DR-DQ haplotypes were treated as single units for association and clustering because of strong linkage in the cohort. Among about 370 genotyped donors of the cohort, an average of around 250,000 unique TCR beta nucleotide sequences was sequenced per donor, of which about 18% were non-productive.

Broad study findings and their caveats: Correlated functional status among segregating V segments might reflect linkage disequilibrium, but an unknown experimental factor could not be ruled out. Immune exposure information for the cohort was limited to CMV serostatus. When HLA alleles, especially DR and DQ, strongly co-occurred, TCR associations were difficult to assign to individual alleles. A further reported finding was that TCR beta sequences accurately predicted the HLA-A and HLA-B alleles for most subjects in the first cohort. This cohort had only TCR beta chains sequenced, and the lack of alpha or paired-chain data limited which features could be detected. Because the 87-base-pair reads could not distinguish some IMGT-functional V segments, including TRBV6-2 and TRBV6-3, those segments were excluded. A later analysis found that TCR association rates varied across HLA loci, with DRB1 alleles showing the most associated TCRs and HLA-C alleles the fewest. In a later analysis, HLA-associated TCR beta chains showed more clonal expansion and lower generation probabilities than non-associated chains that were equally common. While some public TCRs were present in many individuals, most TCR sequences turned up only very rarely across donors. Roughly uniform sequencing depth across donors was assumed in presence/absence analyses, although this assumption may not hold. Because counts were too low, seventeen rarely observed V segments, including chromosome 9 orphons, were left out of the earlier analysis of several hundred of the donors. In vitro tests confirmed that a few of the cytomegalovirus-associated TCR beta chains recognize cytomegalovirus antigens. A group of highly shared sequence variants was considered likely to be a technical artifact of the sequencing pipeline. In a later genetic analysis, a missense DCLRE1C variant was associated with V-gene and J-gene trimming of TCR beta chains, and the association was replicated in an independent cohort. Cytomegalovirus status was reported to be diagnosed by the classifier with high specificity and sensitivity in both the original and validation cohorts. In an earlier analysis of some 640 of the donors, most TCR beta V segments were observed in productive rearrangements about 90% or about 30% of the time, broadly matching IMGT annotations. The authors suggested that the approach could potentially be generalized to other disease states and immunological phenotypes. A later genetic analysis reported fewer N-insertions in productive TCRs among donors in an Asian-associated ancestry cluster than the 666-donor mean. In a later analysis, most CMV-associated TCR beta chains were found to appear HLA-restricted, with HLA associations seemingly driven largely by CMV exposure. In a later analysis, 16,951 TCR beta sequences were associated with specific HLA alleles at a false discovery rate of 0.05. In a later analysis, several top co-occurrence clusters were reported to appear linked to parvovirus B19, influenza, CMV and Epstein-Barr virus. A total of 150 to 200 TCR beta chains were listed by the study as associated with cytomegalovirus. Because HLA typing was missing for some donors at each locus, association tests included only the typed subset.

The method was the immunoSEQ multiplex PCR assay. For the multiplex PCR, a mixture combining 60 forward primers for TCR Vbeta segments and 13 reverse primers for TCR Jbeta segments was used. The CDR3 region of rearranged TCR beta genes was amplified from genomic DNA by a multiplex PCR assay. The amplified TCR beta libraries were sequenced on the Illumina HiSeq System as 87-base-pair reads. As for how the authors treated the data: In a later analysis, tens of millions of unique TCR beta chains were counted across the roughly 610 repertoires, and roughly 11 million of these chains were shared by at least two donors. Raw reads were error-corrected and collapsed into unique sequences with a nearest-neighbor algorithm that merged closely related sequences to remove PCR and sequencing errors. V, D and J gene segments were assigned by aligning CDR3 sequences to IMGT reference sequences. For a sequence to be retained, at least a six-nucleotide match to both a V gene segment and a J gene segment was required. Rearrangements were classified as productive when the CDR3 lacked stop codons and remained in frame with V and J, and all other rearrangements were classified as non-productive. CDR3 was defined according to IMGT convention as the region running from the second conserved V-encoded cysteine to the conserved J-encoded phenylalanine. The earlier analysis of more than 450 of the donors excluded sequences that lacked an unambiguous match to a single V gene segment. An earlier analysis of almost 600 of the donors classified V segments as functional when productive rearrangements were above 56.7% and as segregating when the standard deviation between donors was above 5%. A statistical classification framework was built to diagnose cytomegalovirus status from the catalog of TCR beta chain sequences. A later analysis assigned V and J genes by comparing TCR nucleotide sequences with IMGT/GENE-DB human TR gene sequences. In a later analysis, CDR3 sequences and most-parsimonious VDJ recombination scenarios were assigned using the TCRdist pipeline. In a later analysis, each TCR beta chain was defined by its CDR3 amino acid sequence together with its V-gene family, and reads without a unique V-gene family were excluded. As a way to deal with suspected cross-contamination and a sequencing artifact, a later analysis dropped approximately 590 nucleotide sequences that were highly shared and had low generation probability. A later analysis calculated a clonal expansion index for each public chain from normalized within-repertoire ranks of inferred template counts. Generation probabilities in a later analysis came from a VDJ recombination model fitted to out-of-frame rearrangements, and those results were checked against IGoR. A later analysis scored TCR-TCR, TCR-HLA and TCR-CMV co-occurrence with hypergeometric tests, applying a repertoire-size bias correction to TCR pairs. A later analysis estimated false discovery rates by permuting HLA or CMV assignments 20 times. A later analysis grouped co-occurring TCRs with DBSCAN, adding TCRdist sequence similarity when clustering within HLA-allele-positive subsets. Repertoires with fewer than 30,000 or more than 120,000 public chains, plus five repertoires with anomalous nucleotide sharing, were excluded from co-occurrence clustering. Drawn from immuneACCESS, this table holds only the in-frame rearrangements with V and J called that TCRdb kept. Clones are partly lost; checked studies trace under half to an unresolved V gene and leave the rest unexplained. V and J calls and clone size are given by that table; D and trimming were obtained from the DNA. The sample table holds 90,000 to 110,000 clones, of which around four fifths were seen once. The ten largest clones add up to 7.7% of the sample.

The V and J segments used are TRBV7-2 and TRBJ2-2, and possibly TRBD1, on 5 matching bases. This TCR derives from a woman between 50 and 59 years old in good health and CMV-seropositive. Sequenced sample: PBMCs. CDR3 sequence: CASSVDRNTGELFF. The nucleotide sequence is TGTGCCAGCAGCGTCGACAGGAACACCGGGGAGCTGTTTTTT. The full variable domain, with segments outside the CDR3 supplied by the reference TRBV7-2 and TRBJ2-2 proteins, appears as GAGVSQSPSNKVTEKGKDVELRCDPISGHTALYWYRQSLGQGLEFLIYFQGNSAPDKSGLPSDRFSAERTGGSVSTLTIQRTQQEDSAVYLCASSVDRNTGELFFGEGSRLTVL.